The present T cell receptor beta chain was sequenced within a study of T cell responses to AZD1222 COVID-19 vaccine. Broader study findings: Spike was spanned by vaccine-associated CD4 TCRs, with dominance at 160-218 and 743-854. Baseline antibody screening turned up just six or seven seropositive AZD1222 recipients. Among the donors, most were white British and more were female, and clonal diversity was possibly underestimated.

The method was immunoSEQ multiplex PCR; TCRdb's version includes in-frame clones alone and lacks a portion of them. The profile shows 150,000 or so clones, approximately 90% of them singletons. CDR1 is ENHRY and CDR2 is SYGVKD in the germline V gene. Trimming removed 0 bases at V and 2 bases at J, with 2 bases between. The CDR3 sequence is 12 residues long. Note on this clone: Its specificity is unknown.

The rearrangement joins TRBV10-3 to TRBJ2-7, with unresolved D. This receptor was obtained from an adult who had recovered from COVID-19. The source was peripheral blood, collected after recovery from COVID-19. CDR3 in amino acids: CAISESAYEQYF. In DNA, the CDR3 is TGTGCCATCAGTGAGTCTGCCTACGAGCAGTACTTC.